This T cell receptor (beta chain) was recovered during a study of circulating tumor DNA in untreated peripheral T-cell lymphoma. This clone was seen more than once but under ten times. What it recognizes is unknown. The germline CDR1 and CDR2 sequences are MNHGY and SAAAGT. There are 14 residues in the CDR3. Trimming pared 2 bases from V and 3 bases from J, leaving 11 bases between. The table came from immunoSEQ multiplex PCR; TCRdb's copy has only in-frame clones and leaves some out. The data contain over 4,000 clones, under 80% of them singletons. Study conclusions and caveats: Tumor-specific clonotypes were found in roughly 75% of patients.

Before treatment, baseline tumor tissue was collected for sequencing. Sample: tumor tissue. The J gene is TRBJ2-7, the V gene TRBV6-8; no clear D. The source of this sequence is a human donor with peripheral T-cell lymphoma. In DNA form, the CDR3 reads TGTGCCAGCAGTTACACCGATAGGGACTACGAGCAGTACTTC. This sequence encodes CASSYTDRDYEQYF.